These 21 T cell receptor beta chains share one sample of origin, sequenced in a study of cytomegalovirus exposure and HLA in healthy donors. PCR primers comprised 60 Vbeta and 13 Jbeta primers. The method was immunoSEQ multiplex PCR; TCRdb's version includes in-frame clones alone and lacks a portion of them. Across approximately 150,000 clones, the top ten clones capture about 1.7% of the sample. Sequences were obtained from PBMCs. These receptors all stem from a woman aged 50 to 60 in good health and CMV-seronegative.

DNA for the CDR3: TGTGCCAGCATGTGGAGTACGCAGTATTTT. As protein: CASMWSTQYF. V is TRBV2 and J is TRBJ2-3; D unclear. CDR3 length: 10 residues. Germline V gives CDR1 SNHLY, CDR2 FYNNEI. The V gene lost 7 bases and the J gene lost 8 bases, with 7 bases spanning the gap.

The chain has TRBV9 and TRBJ2-2; D is perhaps TRBD1 (5 bases). Germline loops: CDR1 SGDLS, CDR2 YYNGEE. This CDR3 is 15 amino acids long. V lost 3 bases and J lost 1, with 10 bases in between. The CDR3 sequence is CASSAGYLNTGELFF. The CDR3 DNA reads as TGTGCCAGCAGCGCAGGGTATTTGAACACCGGGGAGCTGTTTTTT. Drawing the rest from reference TRBV9 and TRBJ2-2, the complete variable domain is DSGVTQTPKHLITATGQRVTLRCSPRSGDLSVYWYQQSLDQGLQFLIQYYNGEERAKGNILERFSAQQFPDLHSELNLSSLELGDSALYFCASSAGYLNTGELFFGEGSRLTVL.

The chain combines TRBV28 with TRBJ1-5, with D perhaps matching TRBD1 (5 bases). Germline loops: CDR1 MDHEN, CDR2 SYDVKM. This CDR3 is built from 16 residues. V was shortened by 8 bases and J by 2 bases, with 19 bases between the two germline ends. Here the CDR3 reads CASSNLDTLGNQPQHF. The CDR3 bases are TGTGCCAGCTCCAACCTGGACACTCTCGGCAATCAGCCCCAGCATTTT.

The J gene is TRBJ1-1, the V gene TRBV9; D unclear. Germline-derived CDR1 and CDR2 are SGDLS and YYNGEE. V was pared by 0 bases and J by 3 bases, with 6 bases between. The CDR3 runs to 13 residues. The CDR3 loop reads CASSVAGDTEAFF. The CDR3 region has the DNA TGTGCCAGCAGCGTAGCCGGGGACACTGAAGCTTTCTTT.

The chain links TRBV4-1 to TRBJ2-7; 8 bases are shared with TRBD1. This CDR3 is 15 amino acids long. Germline assignment: CDR1 MGHRA and CDR2 YSYEKL. Unmatched junction bases numbered 8, after V lost 4 bases and J lost 3 bases. CDR3 in DNA: TGCGCCAGCAGCCGTTACGACAGGGGAGACTACGAGCAGTACTTC. As protein: CASSRYDRGDYEQYF.

The chain links TRBV27 to TRBJ2-1, with TRBD2 matching 10 bases. The CDR3 is 17 amino acids. The V and J ends lost 2 bases and 3 bases, in that order; junction bases with no gene match: 7. Germline loops: CDR1 MNHEY, CDR2 SMNVEV (reference sequence). Here the CDR3 reads CASSLRSGRYVYNEQFF. As DNA, the CDR3 is TGTGCCAGCAGTTTACGTAGCGGGAGGTACGTCTACAATGAGCAGTTCTTC.

J is TRBJ2-5 and V is TRBV4-3, with D unclear. Trimming stripped 0 bases from V and 2 bases from J, with 10 bases between. This CDR3 contains 15 residues. The germline CDR1 and CDR2 sequences are LGHNA and YSLEER. The CDR3 reads CASSQDWAQQETQYF. The CDR3 bases are TGCGCCAGCAGCCAAGATTGGGCTCAGCAAGAGACCCAGTACTTC.

The CDR3 spells CATSRDPGRENTEAFF. CDR3 sequence (DNA): TGTGCCACCAGCAGAGATCCTGGCAGGGAGAACACTGAAGCTTTCTTT. This chain uses TRBV15 with TRBJ1-1, with D tentatively TRBD1 (5 bases). The V end lost 0 bases, the J end lost 1 base, and 12 bases lay between the germline ends. There are 16 residues in the CDR3. Germline V gene data show CDR1 as LNHNV and CDR2 as YYDKDF (reference sequence).

V and J are TRBV2 and TRBJ2-7; TRBD2 matches 12 bases. The CDR3 loop spans 12 amino acids. Trimming at V came to 6 bases and at J to 7 bases, leaving 1 base not matched to a gene. Germline V gives CDR1 SNHLY, CDR2 FYNNEI. The CDR3 nucleotides read TGTGCCAGCAGGCTAGCGGGAGGGGAGCAGTACTTC. This sequence encodes CASRLAGGEQYF.

Regarding this clone: The same CDR3 can be traced to other DNA sequences in this sample. The chain carries TRBV7-3 and TRBJ2-3, with 9 bases identical to TRBD2. Unmatched junction bases numbered 2, after V lost 2 bases and J lost 2 bases. CDR3 size: 15 residues. The germline V gene encodes CDR1 SGHTA and CDR2 FQGTGA. In nucleotides, the CDR3 is TGTGCCAGCAGCTTAGCGGGAGGGCCCACAGATACGCAGTATTTT. The encoded protein is CASSLAGGPTDTQYF.

The chain uses TRBV28 and TRBJ2-4, with a weak D call TRBD2 (7 bases). This CDR3 spans 15 amino acids. Germline V gives CDR1 MDHEN, CDR2 SYDVKM. V was cut by 5 bases and J by 3 bases, with 14 bases left in between. In DNA form, the CDR3 reads TGTGCCAGCAGTCCTGGGGGGGCCGACAAAAACATTCAGTACTTC. It is translated as CASSPGGADKNIQYF.

The rearrangement uses TRBV19 and TRBJ1-1; TRBD1 aligns across 7 bases. The CDR3 runs to 14 residues. In germline, CDR1 is LNHDA, CDR2 SQIVND (reference sequence). The V gene end was trimmed by 5 bases and the J gene end by 2 bases; junction bases not matched to a gene: 5. DNA of the CDR3: TGTGCCAGTAGTTTCGGGACAGACAACACTGAAGCTTTCTTT. This codes for CASSFGTDNTEAFF.

This rearrangement joins TRBV7-2 to TRBJ2-3; unclear D gene. Trimming left V 5 bases short and J 2 bases short, with 11 bases between. The length of the CDR3 is 14 residues. Looked up from germline, CDR1 is SGHTA and CDR2 is FQGNSA. The CDR3 sequence is CASSPGKATDTQYF. CDR3 sequence (DNA): TGTGCCAGCAGCCCGGGTAAGGCCACAGATACGCAGTATTTT.

This chain connects TRBV5-4 to TRBJ2-2; D gene uncertain. CDR3 length equals 12 residues. Trimming removed 5 bases at V and 4 bases at J, with 6 bases between. Germline V gene data show CDR1 as SGHNT and CDR2 as YYREEE (reference sequence). The CDR3 loop reads CASRISTGELFF. As DNA, the CDR3 is TGTGCCAGCAGGATTAGCACCGGGGAGCTGTTTTTT.

The chain employs TRBV5-1 and TRBJ1-1, with D unresolved. CDR3 size: 14 residues. CDR1 and CDR2 from the germline V gene are SGHRS and YFSETQ. V was trimmed by 0 bases and J by 6 bases, leaving 12 bases between them. The CDR3 loop is CASSLAELEAEAFF. The CDR3 DNA follows: TGCGCCAGCAGCTTGGCTGAGCTCGAGGCTGAAGCTTTCTTT.

CDR3 protein: CASSLSSGGAYEQYF. CDR3 bases: TGTGCCAGCAGTTTATCATCCGGGGGGGCCTACGAGCAGTACTTC. The chain links TRBV27 to TRBJ2-7; TRBD2 agrees at 8 bases. Germline trimming cut 0 bases from V and 2 bases from J; bases unmatched to any gene: 3. The CDR3 consists of 15 residues. Germline CDR1 is MNHEY and CDR2 is SMNVEV (reference sequence).

The V and J genes are TRBV9 and TRBJ2-1; the match to TRBD2 covers 13 bases. Trimming at V came to 3 bases and at J to 4 bases, leaving 1 base not matched to a gene. The CDR3 is made up of 15 amino acids. Germline CDR1 reads SGDLS; CDR2 reads YYNGEE. The CDR3 DNA is TGTGCCAGCAGCGGGGGACTAGCGGGGTACAATGAGCAGTTCTTC. This encodes CASSGGLAGYNEQFF.

The V call is TRBV4-2, the J call TRBJ2-5; TRBD1 aligns across 7 bases. Trimming took 4 bases from V and 5 from J; bases not matched to a gene: 10. The germline gives CDR1 LGHNA, CDR2 YNFKEQ. The CDR3 covers 15 residues. CDR3 DNA: TGTGCCAGCAGCCCAGTGAGTGGGGGACAGGAGACCCAGTACTTC. Encoded protein: CASSPVSGGQETQYF.

The chain is built from TRBV28 and TRBJ2-5; 8 bases are a match to TRBD1. Unmatched junction bases numbered 5, after V lost 6 bases and J lost 5 bases. The CDR3 is made up of 13 amino acids. Germline CDR1 reads MDHEN; CDR2 reads SYDVKM. The DNA of the CDR3 is TGTGCCAGCAGCAAGACAGGGGTGGAGACCCAGTACTTC. Translated, it gives CASSKTGVETQYF.

This rearrangement joins TRBV28 to TRBJ2-7, with a tentative D call TRBD1 (6 bases). V was trimmed by 3 bases and J by 4 bases, leaving 10 bases between them. The CDR3 loop spans 13 amino acids. Germline CDR1 MDHEN, CDR2 SYDVKM. The CDR3 loop reads CASSFHRVYEQYF. The DNA of the CDR3 is TGTGCCAGCAGTTTCCACAGGGTATACGAGCAGTACTTC.

This rearrangement joins TRBV14 to TRBJ2-5, with D maybe TRBD2 (6 bases). Trimming took off 4 bases at V and 2 bases at J, with 14 bases between the two ends. The CDR3 runs 15 residues. CDR1 is SGHDN and CDR2 is FVKESK in the germline V gene. DNA of the CDR3: TGTGCCAGCAGCCCTCGGCGGACTATACAAGAGACCCAGTACTTC. Residues: CASSPRRTIQETQYF.